Listed here are 16 T cell receptor beta chains from one sample, sequenced in a study of monozygotic twins with inflammatory bowel disease. TCRdb reprocessed the 5' RACE reads, with one entry per CDR3 protein and no DNA. The sample table sets out 350,000 to 500,000 distinct CDR3 sequences. The sequencing sample was made of blood. The receptors shown here come from a human donor with ulcerative colitis or Crohn's disease, or a healthy co-twin of an affected twin (not recorded which).

This sequence joins TRBV5-6 and TRBJ2-3; lacking DNA, the TRBD2 call made by TCRdb goes unchecked. The CDR3 length is 16 residues. Germline loops: CDR1 SGHDT, CDR2 YYEEEE. Here the CDR3 reads CASSDRLAGVTDTQYF.

The V call is TRBV5-1, the J call TRBJ1-5; TCRdb returns TRBD1, unconfirmable since there is no DNA. In germline, CDR1 is SGHRS, CDR2 YFSETQ. The CDR3 loop spans 15 amino acids. CDR3: CASSLTGEMTQPQHF.

The V gene is TRBV7-2, the J gene TRBJ2-1; TCRdb outputs TRBD1, but without DNA this stays unchecked. Germline V gene sequence: CDR1 SGHTA, CDR2 FQGNSA. The CDR3 has 14 residues. Here the CDR3 reads CASSLGLLRDEQFF. The full variable domain, rest sourced from reference TRBV7-2 and TRBJ2-1, is GAGVSQSPSNKVTEKGKDVELRCDPISGHTALYWYRQSLGQGLEFLIYFQGNSAPDKSGLPSDRFSAERTGGSVSTLTIQRTQQEDSAVYLCASSLGLLRDEQFFGPGTRLTVL.

The genes are TRBV18 and TRBJ2-3. The CDR3 totals 13 residues. CDR1 KGHSH and CDR2 LQKENI come from the germline V gene. The CDR3 sequence is CASSLSESQAQYF. The full variable domain, rest sourced from reference TRBV18 and TRBJ2-3, is NAGVMQNPRHLVRRRGQEARLRCSPMKGHSHVYWYRQLPEEGLKFMVYLQKENIIDESGMPKERFSAEFPKEGPSILRIQQVVRGDSAAYFCASSLSESQAQYFGPGTRLTVL.

The CDR3 here is CASRTSGTIGELFF. This chain joins TRBV12-3 or TRBV12-4 and TRBJ2-2; the TCRdb call, TRBD2, lacks DNA for checking. The CDR3 is 14 residues long.

This chain connects TRBV24-1 to TRBJ2-3. CDR1 KGHDR and CDR2 SFDVKD come from the germline V gene. The CDR3 extends over 15 amino acids. The CDR3 spells CATSDSRQDTDTQYF.

The V gene is TRBV20-1, the J gene TRBJ2-1; TCRdb indicates TRBD2, and absent DNA this call remains unverified. The CDR3 consists of 16 residues. The germline gives CDR1 DFQATT, CDR2 SNEGSKA (reference sequence). CDR3 loop: CSARLLTSGGDNEQFF.

The V call is TRBV29-1, the J call TRBJ2-3; lacking DNA, the TRBD2 call made by TCRdb goes unchecked. The germline CDR1 and CDR2 sequences are SQVTM and ANQGSEA. There are 14 residues in the CDR3. CDR3 sequence reads: CSAQREVSTDTQYF.

The chain employs TRBV29-1 and TRBJ2-5; TCRdb's assignment of TRBD1 cannot be checked, as there is no DNA. Germline CDR1 reads SQVTM; CDR2 reads ANQGSEA. This CDR3 region has 12 residues. This chain's CDR3 is CSVAGQGKTQYF.

The rearrangement joins TRBV10-3 to TRBJ2-1; TCRdb's D call of TRBD2 is untestable without DNA. The germline gives CDR1 ENHRY, CDR2 SYGVKD. The CDR3 sequence is 15 residues long. The CDR3 loop is CAISESKSGGDEQFF.

The V gene is TRBV29-1, the J gene TRBJ1-1; with no DNA, the TCRdb D assignment of TRBD1 cannot be verified. This CDR3 is built from 12 residues. Germline V gene lookup returns CDR1 SQVTM and CDR2 ANQGSEA. The CDR3 is CSVEVQGPGAFF.

The V call is TRBV20-1, the J call TRBJ1-2. The length of the CDR3 is 13 residues. CDR1 is DFQATT and CDR2 is SNEGSKA in the germline V gene (reference sequence). This CDR3 reads CSARERISNGYTF.

The chain joins TRBV27 to TRBJ1-1. CDR1 MNHEY and CDR2 SMNVEV come from the germline V gene (reference sequence). The CDR3 contains 13 residues. CDR3 sequence reads: CASRLGLHTEAFF.

V is TRBV30 and J is TRBJ1-1. Per the germline V gene, CDR1 is GTSNPN and CDR2 is SVGIG (reference sequence). The CDR3 runs 13 residues. The chain's CDR3 is CAWSGRVNTEAFF.

The V and J genes are TRBV6-5 and TRBJ2-7; TCRdb reports TRBD1, a call that lacks DNA to check it against. This CDR3 contains 15 residues. Germline CDR1 and CDR2: MNHEY and SVGAGI. CDR3 sequence reads: CASSYSGTGPYEQYF.

This sequence joins TRBV6-5 and TRBJ1-2. Looked up from germline, CDR1 is MNHEY and CDR2 is SVGAGI. CDR3 length equals 15 residues. This chain's CDR3 is CASSYASNSNYGYTF.